This TCR beta chain was sequenced for a study of immune evolution from preneoplasia to lung adenocarcinoma. Turning to this clone: The antigen is unknown.

The CDR3 sequence is 17 residues long. Trimming left V 3 bases short and J 2 bases short, with 17 bases between. Germline CDR1 MDHEN, CDR2 SYDVKM. Using immunoSEQ multiplex PCR, the repertoire was profiled, and TCRdb retains in-frame clones only, with some absent. The sample includes several thousand clones, about 84% of them seen just once. Study outcomes and limitations: Top clone frequencies peaked in normal lung, apparently declining through invasive adenocarcinoma.

Resections took place in Japan or China from the mid-2010s to the late 2010s. The TCR was taken from a donor older than 65 with lung adenocarcinoma. The gene calls are TRBV28 and TRBJ1-3; D unresolved. Input material: FFPE lung adenocarcinoma in situ tissue. The CDR3 loop reads CASSLAPLAGTGNTIYF. The CDR3 DNA sequence: TGTGCCAGCAGTTTGGCCCCCTTAGCTGGGACTGGAAACACCATATATTTT.